This T cell receptor (beta chain) comes out of a study of tumor and adjacent non-tumor tissue in lung cancer. Notes on the study in general: In normal lung, the top 100 clones were significantly more dominant than in tumor.

A modified ARM-PCR protocol with three rounds of nested PCR amplified TCRbeta. MiXCR, run by TCRdb on the multiplex PCR reads, gives a single entry per CDR3 protein. This table has some 73,000 distinct CDR3 sequences, more than 80% appearing once. About this clonotype itself: Its antigen is still unknown. The germline gene is not matched at one end of the junction; a read error may be the cause.

The germline V gene has CDR1 SGHNT and CDR2 YENEEA. The CDR3 contains 18 residues. This sample's RNA came from whole unsorted tissue. The normal lung tissue was taken more than 3 cm from the tumor edge. The gene calls are TRBV11-3 and TRBJ2-2; either TRBD1 or TRBD2 may fit D (6 bases each). This sequence was found in a man aged 55 to 70 with non-small cell lung cancer. Sequenced material: distant non-tumor lung tissue. The CDR3 is CASNSRGVGGYRAGEVFF. CDR3 DNA sequence: TGTGCCAGCAACTCCCGGGGAGTGGGAGGATACAGAGCAGGGGAGGTGTTTTTT.